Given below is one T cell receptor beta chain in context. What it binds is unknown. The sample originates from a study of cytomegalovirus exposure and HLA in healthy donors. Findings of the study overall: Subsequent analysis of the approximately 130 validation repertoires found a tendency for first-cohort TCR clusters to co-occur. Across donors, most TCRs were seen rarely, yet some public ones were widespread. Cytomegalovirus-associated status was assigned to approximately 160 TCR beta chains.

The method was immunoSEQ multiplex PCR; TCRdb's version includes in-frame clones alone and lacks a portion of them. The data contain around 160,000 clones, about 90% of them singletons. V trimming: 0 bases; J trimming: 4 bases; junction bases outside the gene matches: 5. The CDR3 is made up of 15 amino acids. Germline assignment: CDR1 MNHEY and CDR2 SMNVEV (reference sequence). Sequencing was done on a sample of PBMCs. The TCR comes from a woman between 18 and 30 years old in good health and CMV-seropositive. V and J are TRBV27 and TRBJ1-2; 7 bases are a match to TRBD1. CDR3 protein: CASSLSSGGIYGYTF. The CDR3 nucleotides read TGTGCCAGCAGTTTATCGTCAGGGGGGATCTATGGCTACACCTTC.